The source of this T cell receptor (beta chain) is a study of blood T cell repertoires in COVID-19. Study-wide context: Samples of COVID-19 (acute and convalescent) were obtained from the United States, Italy and Spain.

This clone came up once. The assay was immunoSEQ multiplex PCR, and TCRdb's table has in-frame clones only and misses some. The sample comprises around 71,000 clones, 85% to 90% of which are singletons, and 5.1% rests with the top ten. The CDR3 covers 15 residues. Germline loops: CDR1 SGHRS, CDR2 YFSETQ. Losses at the gene ends were 0 bases for V and 7 bases for J; bases not matched to a gene: 4. Sequences were obtained from peripheral blood. This clonotype was obtained from a man older than 75 with acute or convalescent COVID-19. J is TRBJ1-4 and V is TRBV5-1; TRBD1 aligns across 9 bases. The DNA of the CDR3 is TGCGCCAGCAGCTTGGGACAGGGGGTTAGTGAAAAACTGTTTTTT. Amino acids: CASSLGQGVSEKLFF.